This T cell receptor (beta chain) emerged from a study of T cell repertoires in cytomegalovirus infection. Overall study context: It was recently identified HLA-C-restricted and well-studied HLA-B-restricted CMV epitopes that the study used. Matching HLA type and CMV infection were both indicated by public TCR beta signatures.

From the reads, TCRdb called clonotypes with MiXCR, one entry per CDR3 protein. This table has about a million distinct CDR3 sequences, approximately 32% appearing once. The CDR3 runs 12 residues. V trimming: 8 bases; J trimming: 4 bases; junction bases outside the gene matches: 3. Germline V gene sequence: CDR1 SEHNR, CDR2 FQNEAQ (reference sequence). This clonotype turned up a few times. Its antigen remains unknown. Study outcomes and limitations: Within the response measured ex vivo, HLA-C-restricted CMV-specific TCR beta clonotypes were dominant.

V gene TRBV7-9 combines with J gene TRBJ1-1, with TRBD1 identical over 8 bases. The material sequenced was cultured CD8+ T cells from PBMCs, taken from culture after CMV antigen stimulation. This TCR was recovered from a human donor in good health (CMV status not recorded). Some clones in this sample may be carry-over from other donors' samples. The CDR3 is CASATGGTEAFF. CDR3 nucleotides: TGTGCCAGCGCAACAGGGGGCACTGAAGCTTTCTTT.